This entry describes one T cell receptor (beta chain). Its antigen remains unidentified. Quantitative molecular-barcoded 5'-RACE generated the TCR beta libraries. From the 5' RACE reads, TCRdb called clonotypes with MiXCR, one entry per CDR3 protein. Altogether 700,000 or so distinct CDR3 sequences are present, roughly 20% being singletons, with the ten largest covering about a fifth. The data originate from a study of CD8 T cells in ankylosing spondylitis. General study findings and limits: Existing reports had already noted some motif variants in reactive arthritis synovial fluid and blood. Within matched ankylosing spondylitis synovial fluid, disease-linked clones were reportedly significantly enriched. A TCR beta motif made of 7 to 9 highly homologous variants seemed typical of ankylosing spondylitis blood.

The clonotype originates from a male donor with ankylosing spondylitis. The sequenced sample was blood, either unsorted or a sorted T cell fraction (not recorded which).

CDR3 nucleotide sequence: TGCGCCAGCAGCTTGGGACAGGGGCTAGACGAGCAGTACTTC. The encoded protein is CASSLGQGLDEQYF. This chain connects TRBV5-1 to TRBJ2-7, with 8 bases that match TRBD1. J gave up 5 bases and V 0 bases, and 4 bases lay outside the gene matches. Germline-derived CDR1 and CDR2 are SGHRS and YFSETQ. The length of the CDR3 is 14 residues.